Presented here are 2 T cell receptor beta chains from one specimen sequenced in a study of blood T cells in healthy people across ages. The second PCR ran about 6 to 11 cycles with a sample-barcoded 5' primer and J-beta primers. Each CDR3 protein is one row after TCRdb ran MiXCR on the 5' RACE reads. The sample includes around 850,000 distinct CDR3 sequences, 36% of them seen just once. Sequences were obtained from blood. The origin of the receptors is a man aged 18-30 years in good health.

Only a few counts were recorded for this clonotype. In DNA form, the CDR3 reads TGTGCCAGCAGGCCTCCGGGACTAGCGGGGGACCACTCCTACAATGAGCAGTACTTC. Amino acids: CASRPPGLAGDHSYNEQYF. V gene TRBV6-2 or TRBV6-3 combines with J gene TRBJ2-1; the match to TRBD2 covers 14 bases. The closer fit of TRBJ2-7 to the DNA end suggests the J call may be wrong. The CDR3 is 19 residues long. The germline CDR1 and CDR2 sequences are MNHEY and SVGEGT.

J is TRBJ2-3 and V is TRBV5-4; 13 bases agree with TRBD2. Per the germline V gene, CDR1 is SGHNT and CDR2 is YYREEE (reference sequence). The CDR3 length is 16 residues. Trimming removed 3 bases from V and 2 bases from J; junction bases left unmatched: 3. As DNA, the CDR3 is TGTGCCAGCAGCTCGACTAGCGGGGGGCTCACAGATACGCAGTATTTT. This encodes CASSSTSGGLTDTQYF. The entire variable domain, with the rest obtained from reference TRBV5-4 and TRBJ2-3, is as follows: ETGVTQSPTHLIKTRGQQVTLRCSSQSGHNTVSWYQQALGQGPQFIFQYYREEENGRGNFPPRFSGLQFPNYSSELNVNALELDDSALYLCASSSTSGGLTDTQYFGPGTRLTVL.